One sample yielded the 28 T cell receptor beta chains listed below, sequenced in a study of blood T cell repertoires in COVID-19. Using immunoSEQ multiplex PCR, the repertoire was profiled, and TCRdb retains in-frame clones only, with some absent. The data show approximately 77,000 clones, roughly 85% seen once. What was sequenced was peripheral blood. These receptors all stem from a man aged 50-60 years with COVID-19, enrolled during active disease.

This clone was seen a single time. The V call is TRBV29-1, the J call TRBJ2-1, with 9 nucleotides matching TRBD1. Germline assignment: CDR1 SQVTM and CDR2 ANQGSEA. Trimming cost V 1 base and J 7 bases; bases outside gene matches: 8. The CDR3 contains 15 residues. CDR3 amino acids: CSVEGAGTGSNEQFF. The CDR3 DNA reads TGCAGCGTTGAAGGAGCCGGGACAGGGTCGAATGAGCAGTTCTTC.

The chain employs TRBV19 and TRBJ2-6, with D possibly TRBD1 on 6 matching bases. Trimming left V 5 bases short and J 0 bases short, with 17 bases between. The CDR3 has 18 amino acids. Germline lookup yields CDR1 LNHDA and CDR2 SQIVND (reference sequence). The CDR3: CASSDFRGPRSGANVLTF. CDR3 nucleotides: TGTGCCAGTAGTGACTTCAGGGGACCACGCTCTGGGGCCAACGTCCTGACTTTC.

The rearrangement uses TRBV18 and TRBJ1-1; 7 nucleotides match TRBD1. The germline V gene has CDR1 KGHSH and CDR2 LQKENI. The CDR3 is made up of 14 amino acids. J gave up 0 bases and V 7 bases, and 5 bases lay outside the gene matches. CDR3 region: CASLGTVMNTEAFF. CDR3 bases: TGTGCCAGCTTAGGGACAGTCATGAACACTGAAGCTTTCTTT.

The gene calls are TRBV5-4 and TRBJ2-7, with 11 bases identical to TRBD2. With V trimmed by 6 bases and J by 0 bases, 8 bases remained unmatched. The CDR3 covers 16 residues. Per the germline V gene, CDR1 is SGHNT and CDR2 is YYREEE (reference sequence). The CDR3 loop is CASNAGTSGNSYEQYF. The CDR3, as DNA: TGTGCCAGCAATGCCGGGACTAGCGGTAACTCCTACGAGCAGTACTTC.

This clone came up a few times. The CDR3 DNA sequence: TGTGCCAGCAGAGGACAGTTCTCTAGCGGGGGGCCCTACGAGCAGTACTTC. Translation gives CASRGQFSSGGPYEQYF. This chain links TRBV5-8 with TRBJ2-7; 11 nucleotides agree with TRBD2. V lost 5 bases and J lost 2; bases outside the gene matches: 12. This CDR3 has 17 amino acids. In germline, CDR1 is SGHTS, CDR2 YDEGEE.

This clone has a handful of counts. The rearrangement links TRBV4-1 to TRBJ1-5, with 8 bases that match TRBD1. Germline values: CDR1 MGHRA, CDR2 YSYEKL. V was pared by 1 base and J by 3 bases, with 5 bases of the junction left unmatched. The CDR3 is made up of 16 amino acids. The CDR3 DNA follows: TGCGCCAGCAGCCAAGCCGGACAGGGCGCCAATCAGCCCCAGCATTTT. Amino acid sequence: CASSQAGQGANQPQHF.

V and J are TRBV9 and TRBJ2-1; D is unresolved. The CDR3 extends over 13 amino acids. Germline V gives CDR1 SGDLS, CDR2 YYNGEE. The V end was cut by 3 bases, the J end by 2 bases, with 6 bases between. CDR3 amino acids: CASSAFPYNEQFF. The DNA for the CDR3 is TGTGCCAGCAGCGCCTTTCCCTACAATGAGCAGTTCTTC.

The rearrangement joins TRBV6-5 to TRBJ1-5; 7 bases agree with TRBD1. Trimming removed 6 bases from V and 5 bases from J; junction bases left unmatched: 4. Germline V CDR1 and CDR2: MNHEY, SVGAGI. This CDR3 contains 13 residues. CDR3 sequence (DNA): TGTGCCAGCAGGAGGGACAGTTATCAGCCCCAGCATTTT. Translating it yields CASRRDSYQPQHF.

The chain has TRBV30 and TRBJ1-2, with D maybe TRBD1 (6 bases). The CDR3 has 11 residues. The germline gives CDR1 GTSNPN, CDR2 SVGIG (reference sequence). V was cut by 1 base and J by 6 bases, with 6 bases left in between. The DNA for the CDR3 is TGTGCCTGGAGTGGACAGGATGGCTACACCTTC. Protein product: CAWSGQDGYTF. Full variable domain (remainder filled in from reference TRBV30 and TRBJ1-2): SQTIHQWPATLVQPVGSPLSLECTVEGTSNPNLYWYRQAAGRGLQLLFYSVGIGQISSEVPQNLSASRPQDRQFILSSKKLLLSDSGFYLCAWSGQDGYTFGSGTRLTVV.

V and J are TRBV6-5 and TRBJ2-7, with D maybe TRBD2 (5 bases). The CDR3 contains 15 residues. V lost 6 bases to trimming and J lost 3 bases, with 18 bases between them. From germline, CDR1 is MNHEY and CDR2 SVGAGI. As DNA, the CDR3 is TGTGCCAGCAGGAGGGAAAGGAGCTGGAGCTACGAGCAGTACTTC. Its protein product is CASRRERSWSYEQYF.

The rearrangement uses TRBV19 and TRBJ1-1, with 12 bases lining up with TRBD1. V lost 10 bases and J lost 6; bases outside the gene matches: 3. CDR3 length equals 12 residues. CDR1 is LNHDA, CDR2 SQIVND, per germline (reference sequence). CDR3 in DNA: TGTGCCACGGGACAGGGGGCATCTGAAGCTTTCTTT. Translating gives CATGQGASEAFF.

The chain is built from TRBV6-5 and TRBJ2-1; 11 nucleotides agree with TRBD2. The CDR3 length is 15 residues. With 4 bases clipped from V and 9 bases from J, the junction kept 8 bases outside the gene matches. Germline loops: CDR1 MNHEY, CDR2 SVGAGI. The CDR3 coding sequence is TGTGCCAGCAGTTTGCGGGCTAGCGGGAGGAGTGAGCAGTTCTTC. It translates to CASSLRASGRSEQFF.

The chain links TRBV18 to TRBJ1-1; D is undetermined. The germline V gene has CDR1 KGHSH and CDR2 LQKENI. CDR3 length: 13 amino acids. The V end was cut by 3 bases, the J end by 2 bases, with 7 bases between. The DNA of the CDR3 is TGTGCCAGCTCACCTTCGACTAACACTGAAGCTTTCTTT. It yields the protein CASSPSTNTEAFF.

This rearrangement joins TRBV28 to TRBJ2-7; 10 nucleotides match TRBD2. CDR1 MDHEN and CDR2 SYDVKM come from the germline V gene. The CDR3 length is 15 residues. J lost 5 bases, V lost 6 bases, and 10 bases had no gene match. The CDR3 sequence: CASRAGGAGGNEQYF. The CDR3 coding sequence is TGTGCCAGCAGGGCCGGGGGAGCGGGAGGGAACGAGCAGTACTTC.

V gene TRBV5-4 combines with J gene TRBJ1-1; D ambiguous. The V gene lost 0 bases and the J gene lost 0 bases, with 6 bases spanning the gap. CDR1 and CDR2 from the germline V gene are SGHNT and YYREEE (reference sequence). The CDR3 spans 14 residues. CDR3 loop: CASSLGVMNTEAFF. The CDR3 DNA reads as TGTGCCAGCAGCTTGGGCGTAATGAACACTGAAGCTTTCTTT.

The chain couples TRBV28 to TRBJ1-1, with 10 bases fitting TRBD1. This CDR3 has 17 residues. Germline CDR1 and CDR2: MDHEN and SYDVKM. V shed 6 bases and J 0 bases; nucleotides not matched to a gene: 10. The CDR3 DNA is TGTGCCAGCAGAACCGATGGACAGGGGGGTATGAACACTGAAGCTTTCTTT. It translates to CASRTDGQGGMNTEAFF.

The V call is TRBV6-5, the J call TRBJ1-1; D gene ambiguous. CDR1 is MNHEY, CDR2 SVGAGI, per germline. CDR3 length: 14 amino acids. Trimming stripped 0 bases from V and 6 bases from J, with 11 bases between. CDR3 in DNA: TGTGCCAGCAGTTACTCCGAGGTGCCGGCTGAAGCTTTCTTT. It codes for CASSYSEVPAEAFF.

This rearrangement joins TRBV6-1 to TRBJ2-5; the D gene is possibly TRBD1 (5 bases). CDR3 length: 15 amino acids. Germline CDR1 and CDR2: MNHNS and SASEGT. Trimming shortened V by 2 bases and J by 4 bases, and 14 bases separated the two germline ends. The CDR3 region has the DNA TGTGCCAGCAGTGAACCAGGGATCGGGCGAGAGACCCAGTACTTC. This codes for CASSEPGIGRETQYF.

The chain is built from TRBV10-3 and TRBJ2-2; 7 bases are a match to TRBD2. The germline gives CDR1 ENHRY, CDR2 SYGVKD. The CDR3 has 14 residues. V trimming: 9 bases; J trimming: 3 bases; junction bases outside the gene matches: 7. The CDR3 is CAMGGDSHTGELFF. CDR3 bases: TGTGCCATGGGGGGGGACTCCCACACCGGGGAGCTGTTTTTT.

The chain links TRBV6-5 to TRBJ2-3; TRBD2 agrees at 9 bases. After removal of 2 bases from V and 2 bases from J, the junction contained 5 bases not matched to a gene. The CDR3 is 16 residues long. Germline loops: CDR1 MNHEY, CDR2 SVGAGI. The CDR3 sequence: CASSYRGLASTDTQYF. As DNA, the CDR3 is TGTGCCAGCAGTTACCGTGGACTAGCGTCCACAGATACGCAGTATTTT.

This chain joins TRBV6-2 or TRBV6-3 and TRBJ1-1; D is possibly TRBD1 (5 bases). CDR3 length: 13 residues. In germline, CDR1 is MNHEY, CDR2 SVGEGT. Trimming shortened V by 2 bases and J by 5 bases, and 9 bases separated the two germline ends. The DNA for the CDR3 is TGTGCCAGCAGTTACCCGGGGGGAACTGAAGCTTTCTTT. Amino acids: CASSYPGGTEAFF.

About this clone: This sample includes further DNA sequences coding for the same CDR3. The genes are TRBV29-1 and TRBJ2-5; tentatively, D is TRBD2 (6 bases). Deletions cut 6 bases from V and 5 bases from J, with 7 bases between. CDR1 is SQVTM and CDR2 is ANQGSEA in the germline V gene. This CDR3 comprises 10 residues. CDR3 residues: CSVGGETQYF. CDR3 nucleotide sequence: TGCAGCGTGGGAGGTGAGACCCAGTACTTC. Full variable domain (outside the CDR3, taken from reference TRBV29-1 and TRBJ2-5): SAVISQKPSRDICQRGTSLTIQCQVDSQVTMMFWYRQQPGQSLTLIATANQGSEATYESGFVIDKFPISRPNLTFSTLTVSNMSPEDSSIYLCSVGGETQYFGPGTRLLVL.

CDR3 nucleotides: TGTGCCAGCAGCCAGGCTAACTATGGCTACACCTTC. Protein: CASSQANYGYTF. The V call is TRBV6-5, the J call TRBJ1-2; D is uncertain. V lost 6 bases and J lost 0, with 5 bases in between. Per germline, CDR1 MNHEY and CDR2 SVGAGI. The CDR3 runs to 12 residues.

This chain uses TRBV28 with TRBJ2-2; 10 positions agree with TRBD1. This CDR3 region has 16 residues. Germline CDR1 MDHEN, CDR2 SYDVKM. V lost 5 bases to trimming and J lost 4 bases; unmatched junction nucleotides: 7. For the CDR3, the DNA is TGTGCCAGCAGTCTCAGGACAGGGGGGGGCACCGGGGAGCTGTTTTTT. This gives the protein CASSLRTGGGTGELFF. Drawing the rest from reference TRBV28 and TRBJ2-2, the complete variable domain is DVKVTQSSRYLVKRTGEKVFLECVQDMDHENMFWYRQDPGLGLRLIYFSYDVKMKEKGDIPEGYSVSREKKERFSLILESASTNQTSMYLCASSLRTGGGTGELFFGEGSRLTVL.

The CDR3 protein is CASSWGQTYEQYF. In nucleotides, the CDR3 is TGTGCCAGCAGCTGGGGGCAGACCTACGAGCAGTACTTC. J is TRBJ2-7 and V is TRBV7-3, with D possibly matching TRBD1 (6 bases). Germline V gives CDR1 SGHTA, CDR2 FQGTGA. The CDR3 is 13 residues long. V was cut by 4 bases and J by 2 bases, with 9 bases left in between.

The rearrangement joins TRBV7-3 to TRBJ2-6; a weak D match, TRBD1 (6 bases). The germline V gene encodes CDR1 SGHTA and CDR2 FQGTGA. The CDR3 has 18 amino acids. Trimming removed 5 bases at V and 2 bases at J, with 19 bases between. The CDR3 coding sequence is TGTGCCAGCAGCCCCCACCGATGGACAGTAACTGGGGCCAACGTCCTGACTTTC. Translating gives CASSPHRWTVTGANVLTF.

V gene TRBV19 combines with J gene TRBJ1-1; TRBD1 matches at 7 bases. This CDR3 region has 14 residues. Trimming took 6 bases from V and 11 from J; bases not matched to a gene: 15. Germline V gene sequence: CDR1 LNHDA, CDR2 SQIVND (reference sequence). The CDR3 DNA reads as TGTGCCAGTAGCCAAGGACAGGACTGGGCATGGGCTTTCTTT. Translation gives CASSQGQDWAWAFF. The full variable domain, with the rest looked up from reference TRBV19 and TRBJ1-1, is DGGITQSPKYLFRKEGQNVTLSCEQNLNHDAMYWYRQDPGQGLRLIYYSQIVNDFQKGDIAEGYSVSREKKESFPLTVTSAQKNPTAFYLCASSQGQDWAWAFFGQGTRLTVV.

This chain joins TRBV6-1 and TRBJ2-7, with 7 bases lining up with TRBD2. CDR3 length: 14 residues. V dropped 2 bases and J dropped 6; count of bases not matched to a gene: 7. Germline V CDR1 and CDR2: MNHNS, SASEGT. The CDR3 here is CASSETAGTGEQYF. The CDR3 region has the DNA TGTGCCAGCAGTGAAACAGCGGGAACGGGCGAGCAGTACTTC.